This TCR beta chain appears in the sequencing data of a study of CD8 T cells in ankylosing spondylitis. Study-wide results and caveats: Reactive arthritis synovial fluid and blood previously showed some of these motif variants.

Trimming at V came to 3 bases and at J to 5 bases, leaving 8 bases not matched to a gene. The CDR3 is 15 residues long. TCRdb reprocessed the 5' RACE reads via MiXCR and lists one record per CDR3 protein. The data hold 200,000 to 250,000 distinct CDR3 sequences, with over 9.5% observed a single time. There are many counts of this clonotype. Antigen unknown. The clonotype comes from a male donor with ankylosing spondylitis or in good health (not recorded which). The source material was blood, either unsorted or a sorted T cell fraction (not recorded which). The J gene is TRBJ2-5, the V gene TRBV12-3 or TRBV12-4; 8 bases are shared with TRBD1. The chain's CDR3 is CASSFLTGVGETQYF. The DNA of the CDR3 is TGTGCCAGCAGTTTTTTGACAGGGGTCGGGGAGACCCAGTACTTC.